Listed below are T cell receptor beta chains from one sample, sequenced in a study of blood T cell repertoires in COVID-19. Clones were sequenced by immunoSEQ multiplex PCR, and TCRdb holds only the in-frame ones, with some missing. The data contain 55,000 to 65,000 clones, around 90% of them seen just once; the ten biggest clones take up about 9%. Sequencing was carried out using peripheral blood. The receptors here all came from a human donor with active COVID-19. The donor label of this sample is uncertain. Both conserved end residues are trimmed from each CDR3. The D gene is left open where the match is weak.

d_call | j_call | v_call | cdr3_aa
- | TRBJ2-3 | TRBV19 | ASSLPGSTDTQY
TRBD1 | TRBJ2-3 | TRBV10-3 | AISGDRGEADTQY
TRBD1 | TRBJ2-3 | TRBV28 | ASSDPGQGSTDTQY
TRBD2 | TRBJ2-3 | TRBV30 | AWAGTSGNTDTQY
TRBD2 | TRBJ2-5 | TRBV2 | ASSEAGGRETQY
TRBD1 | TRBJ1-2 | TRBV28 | ASSFTPGTGDLPPYSYT
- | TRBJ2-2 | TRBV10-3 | AISAELAGELF
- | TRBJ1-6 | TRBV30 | AWSVERPGTGDNSPLH
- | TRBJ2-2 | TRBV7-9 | ASSLPGTPNTGELF
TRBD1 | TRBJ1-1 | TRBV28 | ASSLSTDRAEAF
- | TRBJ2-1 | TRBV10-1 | ASSEFYNEQF
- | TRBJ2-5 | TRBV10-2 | ASSEPPGETQY
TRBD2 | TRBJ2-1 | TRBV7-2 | ASSPSGSPYNEQF
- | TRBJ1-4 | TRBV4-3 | ASSQVLDEKLF
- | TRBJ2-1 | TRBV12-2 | ASRLARLARIGYEQF